The 8 T cell receptor beta chains given below trace back to one sample, sequenced in a study of cytomegalovirus exposure and HLA in healthy donors. 13 Jbeta primers and 60 Vbeta primers were used for the PCR. Measured with immunoSEQ multiplex PCR; TCRdb has only the in-frame clones, and not every one. The sample gives about 160,000 clones, 75% to 85% of which show up once; more than 0.75% is in the top ten. Sequenced: PBMCs. The receptor source for this set is a girl aged 2-10 years in good health and CMV-seropositive.

This sequence joins TRBV28 and TRBJ1-6; D gene uncertain. The V and J ends lost 7 bases and 6 bases respectively, with 10 bases between them. The germline V gene has CDR1 MDHEN and CDR2 SYDVKM. The CDR3 runs 13 residues. The CDR3 coding sequence is TGTGCCAGCATTCTATCCGCTAATTCACCCCTCCACTTT. Protein product: CASILSANSPLHF. The variable domain in full, completed from reference TRBV28 and TRBJ1-6, reads DVKVTQSSRYLVKRTGEKVFLECVQDMDHENMFWYRQDPGLGLRLIYFSYDVKMKEKGDIPEGYSVSREKKERFSLILESASTNQTSMYLCASILSANSPLHFGNGTRLTVT.

The chain employs TRBV6-5 and TRBJ2-3, with D maybe TRBD1 (6 bases). Trimming took off 6 bases at V and 2 bases at J, with 12 bases between the two ends. This CDR3 region has 14 residues. In germline, CDR1 is MNHEY, CDR2 SVGAGI. This chain's CDR3 is CASSQDSHTDTQYF. The CDR3, as DNA: TGTGCCAGCAGCCAGGACAGCCACACAGATACGCAGTATTTT.

For the CDR3, the DNA is TGTGCCAGCAGCCCCGGACAGGGGCAAGCTAATGAAAAACTGTTTTTT. This translates into CASSPGQGQANEKLFF. The V call is TRBV5-6, the J call TRBJ1-4, with 9 bases matching TRBD1. After removal of 4 bases from V and 3 bases from J, the junction contained 7 bases not matched to a gene. The CDR3 spans 16 residues. Germline V CDR1 and CDR2: SGHDT, YYEEEE.

This chain links TRBV28 with TRBJ1-2; D is possibly TRBD1 (5 bases). The CDR3 runs to 13 residues. The germline V gene has CDR1 MDHEN and CDR2 SYDVKM. V shed 6 bases and J shed 5 bases, with 13 bases lying between them. This chain's CDR3 is CASSLQVYYGYTF. The CDR3 DNA reads as TGTGCCAGCAGCCTACAGGTCTATTATGGCTACACCTTC.

The V and J genes are TRBV5-4 and TRBJ1-3; D is perhaps TRBD1 (6 bases). V lost 0 bases, J lost 0 bases, and 7 bases lay in between. This CDR3 region has 15 residues. The germline V gene encodes CDR1 SGHNT and CDR2 YYREEE (reference sequence). CDR3 sequence reads: CASSLGTDSGNTIYF. In DNA form, the CDR3 reads TGTGCCAGCAGCTTGGGGACAGACTCTGGAAACACCATATATTTT.

V gene TRBV30 combines with J gene TRBJ2-3; 8 bases match TRBD2. The CDR3 spans 15 residues. The V gene end was trimmed by 0 bases and the J gene end by 2 bases; junction bases not matched to a gene: 4. Germline assignment: CDR1 GTSNPN and CDR2 SVGIG (reference sequence). CDR3 in amino acids: CAWSVAGGLTDTQYF. CDR3 coding DNA: TGTGCCTGGAGTGTGGCGGGAGGCCTCACAGATACGCAGTATTTT. Drawing the rest from reference TRBV30 and TRBJ2-3, the complete variable domain is SQTIHQWPATLVQPVGSPLSLECTVEGTSNPNLYWYRQAAGRGLQLLFYSVGIGQISSEVPQNLSASRPQDRQFILSSKKLLLSDSGFYLCAWSVAGGLTDTQYFGPGTRLTVL.

The rearrangement links TRBV29-1 to TRBJ1-2; D is perhaps TRBD1 (5 bases). There are 13 residues in the CDR3. Deletions cut 6 bases from V and 8 bases from J, with 19 bases between. Per germline, CDR1 SQVTM and CDR2 ANQGSEA. The CDR3 region is CSVGISRALGYTF. CDR3 DNA sequence: TGCAGCGTGGGGATAAGCAGGGCCTTGGGCTACACCTTC.

The chain couples TRBV30 to TRBJ2-5, with 7 positions matching TRBD1. The trim removed 4 bases at V and 7 bases at J, leaving 12 bases unmatched. There are 14 residues in the CDR3. Germline loops: CDR1 GTSNPN, CDR2 SVGIG (reference sequence). CDR3 loop: CAWKSTGAGGTQYF. For the CDR3, the DNA is TGTGCCTGGAAATCCACAGGGGCCGGTGGGACCCAGTACTTC.